Listed here are 16 T cell receptor beta chains from one sample, sequenced in a study of blood T cell repertoires in COVID-19. TCRdb's table, derived via immunoSEQ multiplex PCR, lists solely in-frame clones and lacks some. Of about 330,000 clones listed, roughly nine tenths are singletons. The sample comprised PBMCs or T cells enriched from blood (not recorded which). Every receptor here comes from a woman aged 25 to 45 who had recovered from COVID-19.

The rearrangement joins TRBV18 to TRBJ2-5, with TRBD2 matching 11 bases. Losses at the gene ends were 6 bases for V and 2 bases for J; bases not matched to a gene: 8. The CDR3 contains 16 residues. Per the germline V gene, CDR1 is KGHSH and CDR2 is LQKENI. The CDR3 loop reads CASSPLAGGPQETQYF. CDR3 nucleotides: TGTGCCAGCTCGCCTCTAGCGGGGGGCCCACAAGAGACCCAGTACTTC.

V usage is TRBV7-9 and J usage is TRBJ1-1; 8 bases agree with TRBD1. Losses at the gene ends were 5 bases for V and 11 bases for J; bases not matched to a gene: 7. This CDR3 is 12 amino acids long. Germline lookup yields CDR1 SEHNR and CDR2 FQNEAQ (reference sequence). In nucleotides, the CDR3 is TGTGCCAGCAGCCCGACAGGGGTTTGGGCTTTCTTT. Protein sequence: CASSPTGVWAFF.

The rearrangement uses TRBV4-1 and TRBJ1-5; 7 nucleotides line up with TRBD1. The CDR3 runs 14 residues. The germline V gene has CDR1 MGHRA and CDR2 YSYEKL. The junction had 4 bases not matched to a gene; V was cut back by 6 bases and J by 2 bases. Here the CDR3 reads CASSSGQGNQPQHF. CDR3 DNA: TGCGCCAGCAGTTCCGGACAGGGCAATCAGCCCCAGCATTTT.

The chain uses TRBV27 and TRBJ2-7; 7 bases map to TRBD1. Germline trimming cut 2 bases from V and 6 bases from J; bases unmatched to any gene: 4. The CDR3 runs 13 residues. Germline CDR1 and CDR2: MNHEY and SMNVEV (reference sequence). In DNA, the CDR3 is TGTGCCAGCAGTTTAACAGGGGAACGCGAGCAGTACTTC. Its protein product is CASSLTGEREQYF.

The chain employs TRBV15 and TRBJ1-1; D gene ambiguous. Trimming left V 1 base short and J 5 bases short, with 14 bases between. The germline V gene has CDR1 LNHNV and CDR2 YYDKDF (reference sequence). This CDR3 comprises 15 residues. The DNA of the CDR3 is TGTGCCACCAGCAGAGTCCCCAGCGGGATAACTGAAGCTTTCTTT. This gives the protein CATSRVPSGITEAFF.

Only a few counts were recorded for this clone. The chain uses TRBV2 and TRBJ2-7; TRBD1 aligns across 10 bases. This CDR3 has 16 amino acids. Germline CDR1 is SNHLY and CDR2 is FYNNEI. V trimming: 5 bases; J trimming: 4 bases; junction bases outside the gene matches: 11. CDR3 bases: TGTGCCAGCAGTCCGGACACCGGGACAGGGGTTTACGAGCAGTACTTC. Protein product: CASSPDTGTGVYEQYF.

V gene TRBV2 combines with J gene TRBJ2-7, with 7 positions matching TRBD1. CDR1 SNHLY and CDR2 FYNNEI come from the germline V gene. The CDR3 is 14 amino acids. Germline trimming cut 4 bases from V and 2 bases from J; bases unmatched to any gene: 5. CDR3 in amino acids: CASSGDSFPYEQYF. CDR3 bases: TGTGCCAGCAGTGGGGACAGCTTTCCCTACGAGCAGTACTTC.

The chain joins TRBV30 to TRBJ2-6; a weak D match, TRBD2 (5 bases). The CDR3 extends over 13 amino acids. Trimming shortened V by 4 bases and J by 4 bases, and 8 bases separated the two germline ends. Germline V lookup: CDR1 GTSNPN, CDR2 SVGIG (reference sequence). The CDR3 DNA reads TGTGCCTGGACGCCGGGAGGGGCCAACGTCCTGACTTTC. Its protein is CAWTPGGANVLTF.

Only one count was recorded for this clone. This chain joins TRBV5-1 and TRBJ1-1; D unclear. The CDR3 covers 15 residues. CDR1 SGHRS and CDR2 YFSETQ come from the germline V gene. V was clipped by 6 bases and J by 1 base, with 16 bases between them. CDR3 amino acids: CASTLATSPNTEAFF. Here the CDR3 DNA reads TGCGCCAGCACCCTAGCGACTAGCCCGAACACTGAAGCTTTCTTT.

The DNA of the CDR3 is TGTGCCAGCAGCCAAGATAGACAGGGACCCTCTGGAAACACCATATATTTT. This translates into CASSQDRQGPSGNTIYF. The V call is TRBV3-1 (or the pseudogene TRBV3-2), the J call TRBJ1-3, with 7 bases fitting TRBD1. Trimming cost V 0 bases and J 0 bases; bases outside gene matches: 5. This CDR3 comprises 17 residues. CDR1 is LGHDT, CDR2 YNNKEL, per germline (reference sequence).

The rearrangement links TRBV9 to TRBJ2-3, with 13 bases matching TRBD2. Germline CDR1 SGDLS, CDR2 YYNGEE. J lost 7 bases, V lost 3 bases, and 14 bases had no gene match. The CDR3 has 18 amino acids. CDR3 protein: CASSAGLAGLRALNTQYF. DNA of the CDR3: TGTGCCAGCAGCGCGGGACTAGCGGGGCTTCGGGCCCTAAATACGCAGTATTTT.

This clone was seen a handful of times. V usage is TRBV18 and J usage is TRBJ1-1; no definite D call. The germline V gene has CDR1 KGHSH and CDR2 LQKENI. Trimming cost V 5 bases and J 0 bases, with 13 bases left between them. This CDR3 comprises 15 residues. CDR3 coding DNA: TGTGCCAGCTCAGGATACAGCCTCATGAACACTGAAGCTTTCTTT. Encoded protein: CASSGYSLMNTEAFF. The entire variable domain, with the rest obtained from reference TRBV18 and TRBJ1-1, is as follows: NAGVMQNPRHLVRRRGQEARLRCSPMKGHSHVYWYRQLPEEGLKFMVYLQKENIIDESGMPKERFSAEFPKEGPSILRIQQVVRGDSAAYFCASSGYSLMNTEAFFGQGTRLTVV.

The genes are TRBV14 and TRBJ1-2; D is possibly TRBD1 (5 bases). Trimming cost V 4 bases and J 4 bases, with 13 bases left between them. Per the germline V gene, CDR1 is SGHDN and CDR2 is FVKESK. The CDR3 contains 14 residues. CDR3 bases: TGTGCCAGCAGCCCTTGGGGAGGGGCCTATGGCTACACCTTC. Translated, it gives CASSPWGGAYGYTF.

The chain is built from TRBV5-5 and TRBJ1-3; TRBD1 matches 8 bases. The V gene's germline CDR1 is SGHKS and CDR2 YYEKEE (reference sequence). The ends lost 4 bases at V and 6 bases at J; junction bases unmatched: 12. This CDR3 spans 16 amino acids. Here the CDR3 DNA reads TGTGCCAGCAGCCTAAACTCAGGGGGCTTGGCAAACACCATATATTTT. Translating it yields CASSLNSGGLANTIYF.

The rearrangement joins TRBV29-1 to TRBJ1-4; no reliable D call. The CDR3 sequence is 14 residues long. Deletions cut 4 bases from V and 4 bases from J, with 13 bases between. Germline V gives CDR1 SQVTM, CDR2 ANQGSEA. As DNA, the CDR3 is TGCAGCGTTGGGGGAGGGAGTCTTAATGAAAAACTGTTTTTT. Translation gives CSVGGGSLNEKLFF.

The count of this clone is one. The sample holds other DNA sequences that translate to the same CDR3. The rearrangement uses TRBV6-5 and TRBJ1-3; 8 bases align to TRBD1. The CDR3 loop spans 13 amino acids. Trimming at V came to 6 bases and at J to 4 bases, leaving 2 bases not matched to a gene. Germline V gene sequence: CDR1 MNHEY, CDR2 SVGAGI. Here the CDR3 reads CASRTGVGNTIYF. In nucleotides, the CDR3 is TGTGCCAGCAGGACAGGGGTCGGAAACACCATATATTTT.